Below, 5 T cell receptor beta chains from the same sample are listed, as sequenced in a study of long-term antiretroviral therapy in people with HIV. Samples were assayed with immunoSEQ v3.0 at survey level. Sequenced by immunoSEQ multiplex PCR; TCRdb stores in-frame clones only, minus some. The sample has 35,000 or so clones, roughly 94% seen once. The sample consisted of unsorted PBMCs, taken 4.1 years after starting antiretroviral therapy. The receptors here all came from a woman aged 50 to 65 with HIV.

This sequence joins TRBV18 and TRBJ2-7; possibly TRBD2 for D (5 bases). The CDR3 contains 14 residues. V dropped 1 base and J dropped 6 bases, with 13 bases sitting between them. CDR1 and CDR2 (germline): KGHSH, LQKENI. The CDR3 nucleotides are TGTGCCAGCTCACCACAGCCAGTAGGGAGCGAGCAGTACTTC. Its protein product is CASSPQPVGSEQYF.

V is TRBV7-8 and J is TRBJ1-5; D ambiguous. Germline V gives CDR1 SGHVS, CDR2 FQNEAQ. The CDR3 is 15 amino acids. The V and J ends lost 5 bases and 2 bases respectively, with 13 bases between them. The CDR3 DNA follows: TGTGCCAGCAGCCGACCGCCACTTCGCAATCAGCCCCAGCATTTT. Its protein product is CASSRPPLRNQPQHF.

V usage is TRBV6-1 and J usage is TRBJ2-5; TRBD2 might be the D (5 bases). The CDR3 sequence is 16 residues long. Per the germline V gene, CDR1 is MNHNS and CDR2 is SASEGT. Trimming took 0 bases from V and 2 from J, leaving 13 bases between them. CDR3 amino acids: CASSEAGWRKQETQYF. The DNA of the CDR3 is TGTGCCAGCAGTGAAGCCGGCTGGAGGAAACAAGAGACCCAGTACTTC.

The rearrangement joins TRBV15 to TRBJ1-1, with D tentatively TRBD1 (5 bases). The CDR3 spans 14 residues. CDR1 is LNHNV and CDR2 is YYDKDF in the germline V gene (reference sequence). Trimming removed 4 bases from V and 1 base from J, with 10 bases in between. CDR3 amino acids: CATSMRQKNTEAFF. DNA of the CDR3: TGTGCCACCAGCATGCGACAGAAGAACACTGAAGCTTTCTTT.

The CDR3 loop reads CASSPTGDYGYTF. DNA of the CDR3: TGTGCCAGCAGCCCGACAGGGGACTATGGCTACACCTTC. The chain employs TRBV7-3 and TRBJ1-2; 8 nucleotides agree with TRBD1. The CDR3 length is 13 residues. Germline V CDR1 and CDR2: SGHTA, FQGTGA. V lost 5 bases and J lost 3; bases outside the gene matches: 2.